This T cell receptor beta chain originates from a study of blood T cell repertoires in COVID-19. Per the study methods: Nucleated cell counts were estimated from reference gene primer amplification. Profiled with immunoSEQ multiplex PCR; TCRdb holds only in-frame clones, not every one. Clonal size and the V and J genes are those of that table, whereas D and trimming came from the DNA. This sample yields around 99,000 clones, of which about four fifths are seen a single time; around 18% belongs to the top ten. The CDR3 runs to 14 residues. The trim removed 5 bases at V and 1 base at J, leaving 7 bases unmatched. The germline gives CDR1 SQVTM, CDR2 ANQGSEA.

The sequenced sample was peripheral blood. This receptor was obtained from an elderly woman with active or convalescent COVID-19. The V gene is TRBV29-1, the J gene TRBJ1-1; TRBD1 agrees at 7 bases. The CDR3 nucleotides are TGCAGCGTTCAGAGAGGGGGCTCGAACACTGAAGCTTTCTTT. It translates to CSVQRGGSNTEAFF.